One and the same sample provided the 20 T cell receptor beta chains below, sequenced in a study of neurological immune-mediated disorders. TCRdb reprocessed the 5' RACE reads via MiXCR and lists one record per CDR3 protein. The profile shows tens of thousands of distinct CDR3 sequences, around 10% of them singletons. Sequencing was carried out using CD4+ T cells from blood. Receptors were obtained from a woman younger than 45 with HTLV-1-associated myelopathy (HAM/TSP).

This clonotype turned up a few times. The V gene is TRBV6-1, the J gene TRBJ1-2; the D gene is possibly TRBD1 (5 bases). The CDR3 runs 13 residues. Trimming removed 6 bases from V and 4 bases from J, with 12 bases in between. Germline V lookup: CDR1 MNHNS, CDR2 SASEGT. The CDR3 bases are TGTGCCAGCAGAACTCCGGGGGGCTATGGCTACACCTTC. It codes for CASRTPGGYGYTF.

This clonotype has at least ten counts. V gene TRBV20-1 combines with J gene TRBJ1-1; D remains ambiguous. V shed 3 bases and J shed 0 bases, with 11 bases lying between them. CDR1 DFQATT and CDR2 SNEGSKA come from the germline V gene (reference sequence). This CDR3 has 14 residues. The CDR3 reads CSASVQPMNTEAFF. CDR3 coding DNA: TGCAGTGCTAGCGTGCAGCCTATGAACACTGAAGCTTTCTTT.

In this sample, this clonotype turned up many times. The chain combines TRBV29-1 with TRBJ1-1; D is ambiguous. Germline loops: CDR1 SQVTM, CDR2 ANQGSEA. V was shortened by 4 bases and J by 6 bases, with 24 bases between the two germline ends. The CDR3 runs to 16 residues. For the CDR3, the DNA is TGCAGCGTTGGGGAACTGTCAGCTACTCGTTCGGCTGAAGCTTTCTTT. Protein sequence: CSVGELSATRSAEAFF.

This clonotype came up many times. The chain couples TRBV7-3 to TRBJ2-1, with 9 bases aligning to TRBD2. The germline gives CDR1 SGHTA, CDR2 FQGTGA. The CDR3 covers 15 residues. J was trimmed by 5 bases and V by 2 bases; bases with no gene match: 4. CDR3 protein: CASSLLAGTNNEQFF. The CDR3 DNA follows: TGTGCCAGCAGCTTACTAGCGGGGACTAACAATGAGCAGTTCTTC.

This clonotype was counted at least ten times. The DNA of the CDR3 is TGTGCCAGCAGCCAAAGGGACAGGGGTGGCTACACCTTC. Translated: CASSQRDRGGYTF. The chain links TRBV9 to TRBJ1-2, with 10 positions matching TRBD1. Unmatched junction bases numbered 4, after V lost 4 bases and J lost 7 bases. The CDR3 is made up of 13 amino acids. Germline-derived CDR1 and CDR2 are SGDLS and YYNGEE.

This clonotype was counted at least ten times. This rearrangement joins TRBV12-3 or TRBV12-4 to TRBJ2-1; possibly TRBD2 for D (7 bases). The CDR3 is 16 residues long. Trimming removed 7 bases at V and 16 bases at J, with 32 bases between. CDR3 nucleotides: TGTGCCAGCACCTCGGGGAGGGGCGGGGGCAAAGTTAAGGGCTTCTTC. Translated: CASTSGRGGGKVKGFF.

This clonotype came up many times. This chain links TRBV7-2 with TRBJ1-1; 9 nucleotides agree with TRBD1. This CDR3 is built from 14 residues. CDR1 is SGHTA, CDR2 FQGNSA, per germline. The J segment lost 5 bases and the V segment lost 5 bases, leaving 6 bases of the junction unmatched. The CDR3 sequence is CASSRGQGGTEAFF. CDR3 nucleotides: TGTGCCAGCAGCAGGGGACAGGGTGGAACTGAAGCTTTCTTT.

This clonotype has at least ten counts. The genes are TRBV5-1 and TRBJ1-1, with D possibly TRBD1 on 5 matching bases. Germline V gives CDR1 SGHRS, CDR2 YFSETQ. The CDR3 spans 15 residues. V was trimmed by 4 bases and J by 1 base, leaving 14 bases between them. The CDR3 DNA reads TGCGCCAGCAGCCCCGCGGGGGGGAGGAACACTGAAGCTTTCTTT. It encodes CASSPAGGRNTEAFF.

Ten or more counts support this clonotype. This chain uses TRBV7-2 with TRBJ1-4, with D unresolved. V was trimmed by 3 bases and J by 7 bases, leaving 9 bases between them. The CDR3 length is 13 residues. Germline loops: CDR1 SGHTA, CDR2 FQGNSA. CDR3 DNA: TGTGCCAGCAGCTTGGGGAGCCGTGAAAAACTGTTTTTT. This encodes CASSLGSREKLFF.

This clonotype was recorded at least ten times. The chain links TRBV6-5 to TRBJ1-1; 7 bases match TRBD1. Germline V gene lookup returns CDR1 MNHEY and CDR2 SVGAGI. The V and J ends lost 6 bases and 1 base, in that order; junction bases with no gene match: 2. CDR3 length equals 13 residues. The CDR3: CASRWTGNTEAFF. In DNA form, the CDR3 reads TGTGCCAGCAGGTGGACAGGGAACACTGAAGCTTTCTTT.

This clonotype has a count of ten or more. The chain has TRBV29-1 and TRBJ1-2; 9 positions agree with TRBD1. The CDR3 consists of 14 residues. In germline, CDR1 is SQVTM, CDR2 ANQGSEA. With 6 bases clipped from V and 7 bases from J, the junction kept 12 bases outside the gene matches. The CDR3: CSVPHGTGLGGYTF. In nucleotides, the CDR3 is TGCAGCGTCCCCCACGGGACAGGGTTAGGTGGCTACACCTTC.

This clonotype was observed many times. The V and J genes are TRBV5-1 and TRBJ1-4; 11 bases are shared with TRBD1. The CDR3 loop spans 14 amino acids. Germline CDR1 reads SGHRS; CDR2 reads YFSETQ. V trimming: 5 bases; J trimming: 7 bases; junction bases outside the gene matches: 4. The CDR3 bases are TGCGCCAGCAGTGGACAGGGGGCCGTTGAAAAACTGTTTTTT. Translating gives CASSGQGAVEKLFF.

This clonotype showed up many times. The rearrangement links TRBV19 to TRBJ2-1; the D is unclear. CDR1 and CDR2 from the germline V gene are LNHDA and SQIVND (reference sequence). With 3 bases removed from V and 0 bases from J, the gap between germline ends came to 6 bases. The CDR3 loop spans 14 amino acids. Written as DNA, the CDR3 is TGTGCCAGTAGTATTGGAAGCTCCTACAATGAGCAGTTCTTC. Translating gives CASSIGSSYNEQFF.

This clonotype was counted many times. V is TRBV7-2 and J is TRBJ2-3, with TRBD2 matching over 8 bases. The V gene end was trimmed by 4 bases and the J gene end by 3 bases; junction bases not matched to a gene: 6. The germline V gene has CDR1 SGHTA and CDR2 FQGNSA. This CDR3 region has 15 residues. CDR3 in DNA: TGTGCCAGCAGCTACGGGGGGGTGGAAACAGATACGCAGTATTTT. Its translation is CASSYGGVETDTQYF.

The table lists this clonotype with many counts. The chain combines TRBV3-1 with TRBJ1-3; tentatively, D is TRBD1 (5 bases). Germline V gene data show CDR1 as LGHDT and CDR2 as YNNKEL (reference sequence). Trimming left V 0 bases short and J 1 base short, with 10 bases between. The CDR3 length is 16 residues. This CDR3 reads CASSQEGPGSGNTIYF. CDR3 nucleotide sequence: TGTGCCAGCAGCCAAGAGGGACCGGGATCTGGAAACACCATATATTTT.

This clonotype was detected ten times or more. The gene calls are TRBV5-1 and TRBJ2-6; 7 bases align to TRBD2. Trimming at V came to 4 bases and at J to 0 bases, leaving 7 bases not matched to a gene. The CDR3 totals 17 residues. Germline lookup yields CDR1 SGHRS and CDR2 YFSETQ. DNA of the CDR3: TGCGCCAGCAGCAGGAGCGGGGCCAACTCTGGGGCCAACGTCCTGACTTTC. Its translation is CASSRSGANSGANVLTF.

This clonotype was seen repeatedly, ten times or more. The genes are TRBV20-1 and TRBJ1-6; weak D call: TRBD1 (5 bases). V was cut by 3 bases and J by 9 bases, with 12 bases left in between. In germline, CDR1 is DFQATT, CDR2 SNEGSKA (reference sequence). The CDR3 covers 13 residues. The CDR3 spells CSARRGVGSPLHF. CDR3 DNA: TGCAGTGCTAGGCGAGGGGTGGGTTCACCCCTCCACTTT.

This clonotype came up many times. V gene TRBV24-1 combines with J gene TRBJ2-7; no clear D. The V end was cut by 4 bases, the J end by 4 bases, with 22 bases between. Germline lookup yields CDR1 KGHDR and CDR2 SFDVKD. The CDR3 loop spans 17 amino acids. CDR3 sequence reads: CATSDPQRGKGAYEQYF. In DNA form, the CDR3 reads TGTGCCACCAGTGACCCTCAGCGTGGGAAGGGTGCGTACGAGCAGTACTTC.

This clonotype was seen more than once but under ten times. The J gene is TRBJ1-5, the V gene TRBV18, with D hard to call. Trimming stripped 5 bases from V and 6 bases from J, with 11 bases between. This CDR3 is built from 13 residues. Germline values: CDR1 KGHSH, CDR2 LQKENI. This CDR3 reads CASSTSPSQPQHF. The CDR3, as DNA: TGTGCCAGCTCAACATCTCCCTCTCAGCCCCAGCATTTT.

In this sample, this clonotype turned up many times. The J gene is TRBJ1-4, the V gene TRBV4-1; D possibly corresponds to TRBD1 (5 bases). Looked up from germline, CDR1 is MGHRA and CDR2 is YSYEKL. The CDR3 contains 15 residues. V was pared by 0 bases and J by 7 bases, with 12 bases between. The CDR3 DNA follows: TGCGCCAGCAGCCAAGAAGGCAGGGTTGGTGAAAAACTGTTTTTT. Protein: CASSQEGRVGEKLFF.